This TCR beta chain appears in the sequencing data of a study of T cells after yellow fever vaccination (dated by TCRdb to 2018 to 2020). A note on the overall study: The SMART-Seq v4 Ultra Low Input RNA kit was used to prepare libraries from fractions with low cell numbers. To follow T-cell clones before and after both primary and booster YFV17D yellow fever vaccination, bulk TCR alpha and beta repertoires underwent longitudinal sequencing. Two healthy male donors, one aged 18 to 30 and one aged 30 to 40 years, made up the cohort. Blood was drawn at multiple timepoints before and after primary and secondary immunization, with bulk PBMC replicates and cell subsets isolated.

V and J are truncated by 0 bases and 2 bases respectively, leaving an intervening sequence of 10 bases. The CDR3 starts with the cysteine, ends with the phenylalanine, and has 15 residues. Of all the DNA, just the CDR3 is kept, 45 bases in frame from base 1. The germline V gene yields SGHTA for CDR1 and FQGNSA for CDR2. What this sample's treatment or condition label stands for: live attenuated yellow fever vaccine strain. A standard Ficoll-Paque protocol was used to isolate PBMCs from peripheral blood. Dynabeads CD4 and CD8 positive selection kits were used to isolate CD4 and CD8 T-cell fractions. TriZol was used to extract RNA from bulk PBMCs, from CD4 and CD8 fractions, and from dextramer-positive and dextramer-negative fractions. This clonotype occurred many times. It has no known antigen specificity. Base qualities are not at hand, and no much larger clone is one base apart. Beyond this particular receptor, the publication reports: Most clones expanded after primary vaccination (approximately 95% of CD4 and around 88% of CD8) were re-detected after the booster, suggesting that broad memory maintenance occurred. A small fraction of clonotypes appeared in both the CD4 and CD8 compartments, likely as a result of convergent recombination. Computational filtering was required because FACS-sorted repertoires could contain abundant contaminating clonotypes from the bulk population. The secondary T-cell response was weaker than the primary response but faster, peaking on day 5 instead of day 15. Because the study included only a couple of donors, the extent to which the findings can be generalized is limited.

TCR cDNA was synthesized by 5'RACE template switching, through which a universal primer site and unique molecular identifiers were introduced. cDNA synthesis was primed from both the TCR alpha and TCR beta constant segments. Library amplification involved two PCR steps, and the second step added sample barcodes and sequencing adapters. Sequencing of libraries was performed on Illumina HiSeq 2500 (2x100 bp) or NovaSeq (2x150 bp). The published analysis was carried out like this. MIGEC was used to demultiplex reads and collapse the reads into UMI consensus sequences, and MiXCR was used for V(D)J alignment. Using edgeR on replicate PBMC samples, clonotypes were called vaccine-responding if FDR was below 0.01 and the log2 fold change was above 5 up to day 15. Bulk clonotypes were assigned CD4 or CD8 identity according to which sequenced CD4 or CD8 repertoire held them at higher abundance. TCRdb trimmed the raw reads at Q25, called clones with MiXCR and kept productive beta chains. Duplicate CDR3 protein sequences are folded into a single record with the most common DNA and genes. TCRdb's processing, not the authors' own work, is the source of the V and J calls. In all, the sample holds under 200,000 distinct CDR3 sequences, and under 7.5% of those were seen once. The top ten clones comprise more than 2.5% of the sample.

Sequencing used CD4+ T cells sorted from PBMCs, obtained about 5 days after the first yellow fever vaccination. The chain employs TRBV7-2 and TRBJ2-5; the D segment is perhaps TRBD1 or TRBD2, each sharing 5 matched bases. The clonotype originates from a man aged 18 to 29 who received the YFV17D yellow fever vaccine. Here is the DNA: TGTGCCAGCAGCTTAGCAGGGACGCAACAAGAGACCCAGTACTTC. Its protein product is CASSLAGTQQETQYF.